This paragraph reports one TCR beta chain. The antigen is not known. Triplicate sorts of 250,000 to 350,000 cells per CD8+ subset. A CD45RO-CCR7+CD27+CD95- profile was what naive CD8+ T cells displayed. The data stem from a study of CXCR3-negative and CXCR3-positive naive CD8 T cells. Findings and caveats of the study: For CXCR3-positive naive cells, TRB CDR3s were more hydrophobic than those of CXCR3-negative naive cells.

cDNA libraries for TRB were generated by 5' RACE incorporating UMI labels. Following a re-call of the 5' RACE reads, TCRdb has one entry per CDR3 protein and lacks DNA. In all, the sample yields nearly 110,000 distinct CDR3 sequences. This receptor was identified in a human donor in good health. Some clones in this sample may be carry-over from other donors' samples. The sample comprised naive CXCR3+ CD8+ T cells from blood. Sample subset: CD45RO-CCR7+CD27+CD95- naive CD8+ T cells expressing CXCR3 (TNR3+).

The CDR3: CASSTPRRAMNTEAFF. The chain is built from TRBV11-2 and TRBJ1-1. The CDR3 is made up of 16 amino acids. The germline gives CDR1 SGHAT, CDR2 FQNNGV.